This TCR beta chain was captured in a study of beta chain features in type 1 diabetes. Expressed TCRB transcripts were sequenced because the isolated RNA had all been reverse transcribed beforehand. Some clones are missing from TCRdb's copy, which holds only in-frame ones; the method was immunoSEQ multiplex PCR. The repertoire includes 130,000 to 150,000 clones, less than 9% of them detected once, and around 1.5% sits in the top ten. Of note for this clone: Its antigen is unknown.

Germline trimming cut 6 bases from V and 0 bases from J; bases unmatched to any gene: 5. This CDR3 comprises 15 residues. The germline gives CDR1 SNHLY, CDR2 FYNNEI. A heparinised blood draw that averaged around 0.12 L was obtained once from each donor. General study points: People with Type 1 diabetes carried modestly yet significantly shorter TCRB CDR3s in all four CD4+ subsets. In comparison with healthy donors, patients had naive, central memory and Treg TCRB repertoires that appeared more similar.

The V and J genes are TRBV2 and TRBJ2-1; the match to TRBD2 covers 7 bases. The receptor was derived from a woman between 25 and 40 years old in good health. Sample: central memory CD4+ T cells from blood. The CDR3, as DNA: TGTGCCAGCAGGAGCGGGAAACGCTCCTACAATGAGCAGTTCTTC. Protein product: CASRSGKRSYNEQFF. The entire variable domain, with the rest obtained from reference TRBV2 and TRBJ2-1, is as follows: EPEVTQTPSHQVTQMGQEVILRCVPISNHLYFYWYRQILGQKVEFLVSFYNNEISEKSEIFDDQFSVERPDGSNFTLKIRSTKLEDSAMYFCASRSGKRSYNEQFFGPGTRLTVL.